These 3 T cell receptor beta chains came from one sample sequenced in a study of OX40 agonist ivuxolimab in advanced cancers. Clones were sequenced by immunoSEQ multiplex PCR, and TCRdb holds only the in-frame ones, with some missing. The sample lists 60,000 to 65,000 clones, more than 85% occurring once. Material: CD4+ or CD8+ T cells sorted from blood, obtained in a trial of the OX40 agonist ivuxolimab. The source is an adult with an advanced solid tumor such as melanoma, head and neck, liver or kidney cancer.

The V and J genes are TRBV30 and TRBJ2-1, with 7 bases fitting TRBD1. The CDR3 is 15 residues long. CDR1 and CDR2 (germline): GTSNPN, SVGIG (reference sequence). Trimming cost V 3 bases and J 0 bases; bases outside gene matches: 5. CDR3 sequence: CAWSVTGSSYNEQFF. The CDR3 nucleotides read TGTGCCTGGAGCGTGACAGGGAGCTCCTACAATGAGCAGTTCTTC. The complete variable domain, with remaining parts taken from reference TRBV30 and TRBJ2-1, reads SQTIHQWPATLVQPVGSPLSLECTVEGTSNPNLYWYRQAAGRGLQLLFYSVGIGQISSEVPQNLSASRPQDRQFILSSKKLLLSDSGFYLCAWSVTGSSYNEQFFGPGTRLTVL.

This clone was observed once. The V and J genes are TRBV5-6 and TRBJ1-1, with TRBD1 matching over 9 bases. The CDR3 covers 16 residues. The germline CDR1 and CDR2 sequences are SGHDT and YYEEEE. Trimming removed 5 bases from V and 1 base from J; junction bases left unmatched: 9. This chain's CDR3 is CASRQTGGTGNTEAFF. The CDR3 nucleotides read TGTGCCAGCAGGCAGACAGGGGGTACTGGGAACACTGAAGCTTTCTTT.

V gene TRBV19 combines with J gene TRBJ1-5; TRBD1 aligns across 7 bases. Germline V gives CDR1 LNHDA, CDR2 SQIVND (reference sequence). The trim removed 7 bases at V and 4 bases at J, leaving 7 bases unmatched. CDR3 length equals 14 residues. CDR3 in amino acids: CASTPGQRNQPQHF. The CDR3 DNA is TGTGCCAGTACCCCGGGACAGAGAAATCAGCCCCAGCATTTT.